This paragraph reports one TCR beta chain. Clones were read by immunoSEQ multiplex PCR, and TCRdb kept only the in-frame ones, dropping some. Here the sample spans around 75,000 clones, 85% to 95% being singletons. This record comes from a study of control samples from healthy donors and cancer patients. Unmatched junction bases numbered 11, after V lost 4 bases and J lost 8 bases. The germline gives CDR1 SQVTM, CDR2 ANQGSEA. The CDR3 totals 15 residues. Sequenced material: blood. This clonotype originated in a woman aged 55 to 70 in good health. The chain employs TRBV29-1 and TRBJ1-2; 12 positions match TRBD1. CDR3 nucleotide sequence: TGCAGCGTTGGGGGACAGGGGGCGCCGGTAGTAGGCTACACCTTC. Amino acids: CSVGGQGAPVVGYTF.